This T cell receptor (beta chain) was documented in a study of T cells in Graves' hyperthyroidism and ophthalmopathy. Study-level results: A median approximately 6.5 months before onset, the model predicted ophthalmopathy.

The CDR3 covers 14 residues. The germline V gene encodes CDR1 PRHDT and CDR2 FYEKMQ (reference sequence). With respect to this clonotype: Antigen: not known. The junction departs from germline at one end; a sequencing error may be responsible.

Using RNA transcripts as the source, TCR beta CDR3 regions were amplified. HTBI primers were used for first-round RT-PCR of the TCR CDR3. MiXCR was run by TCRdb on the multiplex PCR reads, yielding one entry per CDR3 protein. The sample shows 500,000 to 650,000 distinct CDR3 sequences, about 20% of them seen only once. Uncontrolled infection, other autoimmune disease, pregnancy or lactation barred patients from enrollment. Clinical symptoms, serum thyroxine and TRAb, thyroid ultrasound and orbital computed tomography together formed the diagnostic basis. The material sequenced was blood. The chain links TRBV13 to TRBJ2-7; D call uncertain. This TCR came from a middle-aged man with Graves' ophthalmopathy. The CDR3 loop is CASGLDGYNYEQYF. As DNA, the CDR3 is TGTGCCAGCGGCTTAGATGGCTACAACTACGAGCAGTACTTC.